The 32 T cell receptor beta chains reported below all come from one sample, sequenced in a study of T cells in women clearing cervical HPV infection. Libraries were prepared by immunoSEQ multiplex PCR; TCRdb keeps only in-frame clonotypes and omits some of them. The sample shows around 48,000 clones, and around 1.5% sits with its ten largest clones. Sequences were obtained from blood buffy coat. The receptors here all came from a woman aged 18 to 69 with a cervical HPV16 infection that either progressed to CIN3+ or cleared (not recorded which).

In regard to this clone: At one end, the junction sequence differs from germline, possibly due to a read error. The CDR3 end is not reached by the read, which stops 3 residues before it; the germline J gene fills it in. The genes are TRBV4-2 and TRBJ2-4, with TRBD2 identical over 8 bases. CDR3 length: 15 amino acids. Looked up from germline, CDR1 is LGHNA and CDR2 is YNFKEQ. CDR3 in amino acids: CASSQGGGAKNIQYF. CDR3 DNA (partial): TGCGCCAGCAGCCAAGGCGGGGGGGCCAAAAACATT.

To note about this clone: The sequence runs out 3 residues before the end of the CDR3; the remainder is reconstructed from the germline J gene. J is TRBJ2-5 and V is TRBV15, with TRBD2 matching over 8 bases. The CDR3 extends over 13 amino acids. Germline CDR1 is LNHNV and CDR2 is YYDKDF (reference sequence). Germline trimming cut 8 bases from V and 2 bases from J; bases unmatched to any gene: 4. CDR3 in amino acids: CATSRGGQETQYF. CDR3 bases read: TGTGCCACCTCCCGGGGGGGGCAAGAGACC.

Remarks on this clone: The read falls 3 residues short of the CDR3 end, and the missing part is taken from the germline J gene. The rearrangement uses TRBV19 and TRBJ1-5; 8 bases map to TRBD1. CDR3 length: 16 amino acids. The V and J ends lost 4 bases and 6 bases, in that order; junction bases with no gene match: 11. The V gene's germline CDR1 is LNHDA and CDR2 SQIVND (reference sequence). CDR3: CASSTNPTGVRQPQHF. The sequenced part of the CDR3 DNA is TGTGCCAGTAGTACAAACCCGACAGGGGTCCGTCAGCCC.

As for this clone: The missing CDR3 end, 3 residues past where the read stops, is filled in from the germline J gene. This chain joins TRBV20-1 and TRBJ2-5; the match to TRBD2 covers 14 bases. The ends lost 0 bases at V and 5 bases at J; junction bases unmatched: 11. From germline, CDR1 is DFQATT and CDR2 SNEGSKA (reference sequence). The CDR3 sequence is 18 residues long. The part of the CDR3 DNA that was read is TGCAGTGCTAGAGAACACACCGGGACTAGCGGGGGCGGGGAGACC. Its translation is CSAREHTGTSGGGET. The complete CDR3 sequence is CSAREHTGTSGGGETQYF.

This clone is labeled medium-sized based on frequency. The missing CDR3 end, 3 residues past where the read stops, is filled in from the germline J gene. This chain joins TRBV2 and TRBJ1-1; D is possibly TRBD1 (6 bases). The germline V gene encodes CDR1 SNHLY and CDR2 FYNNEI. The germline V and J ends were trimmed by 7 bases and 1 base, with 10 bases remaining between them. This CDR3 is 13 amino acids long. The CDR3: CASKDRPNTEAFF. Incomplete CDR3 DNA: TGTGCCAGCAAGGACAGACCGAACACTGAA.

Points on this clone: The CDR3 end lies 3 residues beyond the end of the read and is filled in from the germline J gene. V gene TRBV11-2 combines with J gene TRBJ1-6; 7 positions match TRBD1. Germline V gives CDR1 SGHAT, CDR2 FQNNGV. J was trimmed by 9 bases and V by 4 bases; bases with no gene match: 0. The CDR3 totals 12 residues. The DNA read from the CDR3 is TGTGCCAGCAGCTACAGGGGTTCACCC. Encoded protein: CASSYRGSP. The whole CDR3 is CASSYRGSPLHF.

Comment on this clone: The read terminates 3 residues before the CDR3 end, so the remaining end is supplied by the germline J gene. J is TRBJ1-2 and V is TRBV20-1; D is perhaps TRBD1 (6 bases). Per the germline V gene, CDR1 is DFQATT and CDR2 is SNEGSKA (reference sequence). The CDR3 extends over 13 amino acids. With 3 bases removed from V and 5 bases from J, the gap between germline ends came to 13 bases. The CDR3: CSARQDSDYGYTF. CDR3 bases read: TGCAGTGCTAGGCAGGACAGCGATTATGGC.

With regard to this clone: From the germline J gene comes the end of the CDR3, since the read stops 3 residues before it. The rearrangement uses TRBV6-1 and TRBJ1-2; 7 bases fit TRBD1. The ends lost 4 bases at V and 4 bases at J; junction bases unmatched: 6. Germline-derived CDR1 and CDR2 are MNHNS and SASEGT. The CDR3 totals 14 residues. The part of the CDR3 DNA that was read is TGTGCCAGCAGTGTGTCAGGGGGAGGCTATGGC. It yields the protein CASSVSGGGYG. The entire CDR3 protein reads CASSVSGGGYGYTF.

As regards this clone: Read data end 3 residues before the CDR3 end; the end is taken from the germline J gene. The chain joins TRBV5-6 to TRBJ1-3; D not resolved. Per germline, CDR1 SGHDT and CDR2 YYEEEE. Trimming removed 2 bases from V and 0 bases from J, with 3 bases in between. This CDR3 is 13 amino acids long. The CDR3 reads CASSFNSGNTIYF. The DNA read from the CDR3 is TGTGCCAGCAGCTTCAACTCTGGAAACACC.

Note on this clone: The junction shows a germline mismatch at one end, possibly a read error. The read ends 3 residues early relative to the CDR3; the germline J gene fills the gap. The rearrangement joins TRBV4-2 to TRBJ1-2; D may be TRBD1 (6 bases). The CDR3 runs 17 residues. Germline V CDR1 and CDR2: LGHNA, YNFKEQ. This CDR3 reads CASSQAAGQSRDYGYTF. The CDR3 DNA, read in part, is TGCGCCAGCAGCCAAGCAGCCGGACAGTCCCGAGACTATGGC.

A word on this clone: The read falls 3 residues short of the CDR3 end, and the missing part is taken from the germline J gene. The sample carries other DNA sequences with the same CDR3. This chain joins TRBV5-1 and TRBJ2-1; TRBD2 aligns across 11 bases. The CDR3 is made up of 15 amino acids. Per germline, CDR1 SGHRS and CDR2 YFSETQ. V shed 4 bases and J 5 bases; nucleotides not matched to a gene: 5. Incomplete CDR3 DNA: TGCGCCAGCAGCCTTGGACTAGCGGGTGACAATGAG. Its translation is CASSLGLAGDNE. The complete CDR3 reads CASSLGLAGDNEQFF.

As regards this clone: The CDR3 end lies 3 residues beyond the end of the read and is filled in from the germline J gene. The V call is TRBV29-1, the J call TRBJ1-2; D remains ambiguous. The CDR3 loop spans 12 amino acids. Germline assignment: CDR1 SQVTM and CDR2 ANQGSEA. V was shortened by 4 bases and J by 4 bases, with 10 bases between the two germline ends. The chain's CDR3 is CSVVGETYGYTF. The covered CDR3 bases are TGCAGCGTTGTCGGGGAGACCTATGGC.

A remark on this clone: Read sequence stops 3 residues before the CDR3 end, and the germline J gene provides the missing end. This chain joins TRBV13 and TRBJ2-4; D unresolved. The germline CDR1 and CDR2 sequences are PRHDT and FYEKMQ (reference sequence). The CDR3 consists of 18 residues. V was clipped by 6 bases and J by 0 bases, with 21 bases between them. CDR3 sequence: CASSQRSEIQIAKNIQYF. The sequenced CDR3 bases are TGTGCCAGCAGTCAAAGGTCCGAGATTCAAATAGCCAAAAACATT.

The part of the CDR3 DNA that was read is TGTGCCAGCAGCTCCCAAAGGGCGGGAGGGCCAGGGGAG. Protein product: CASSSQRAGGPGE. The complete CDR3 protein is CASSSQRAGGPGELFF. V gene TRBV5-4 combines with J gene TRBJ2-2; the match to TRBD2 covers 9 bases. The CDR3 extends 3 residues past the end of the read, so its final part is completed from the germline J gene. Germline lookup yields CDR1 SGHNT and CDR2 YYREEE (reference sequence). CDR3 length: 16 residues. Trimming removed 3 bases from V and 8 bases from J; junction bases left unmatched: 11.

Worth noting for this clone: The missing CDR3 end, 3 residues past where the read stops, is filled in from the germline J gene. The chain links TRBV2 to TRBJ1-4; 8 nucleotides agree with TRBD1. This CDR3 has 18 residues. V was clipped by 0 bases and J by 0 bases; unmatched bases: 6. Germline assignment: CDR1 SNHLY and CDR2 FYNNEI. The CDR3 bases that were read are TGTGCCAGCAGTGAAGCGTTGGACAGGGTGTCAACTAATGAAAAA. Protein product: CASSEALDRVSTNEK. The entire CDR3 is CASSEALDRVSTNEKLFF.

With respect to this clone: The DNA ends 3 residues before the CDR3 does, and the rest of the CDR3 is filled in from the germline J gene. The V gene is TRBV20-1, the J gene TRBJ2-7; TRBD1 aligns across 7 bases. Per the germline V gene, CDR1 is DFQATT and CDR2 is SNEGSKA (reference sequence). The CDR3 covers 12 residues. J lost 6 bases, V lost 6 bases, and 8 bases had no gene match. The chain's CDR3 is CSAETGLSEQYF. The DNA read from the CDR3 is TGCAGTGCCGAGACAGGGCTGAGCGAG.

With respect to this clone: Read sequence stops 3 residues before the CDR3 end, and the germline J gene provides the missing end. V usage is TRBV4-2 and J usage is TRBJ2-6; D may be TRBD1 (6 bases). This CDR3 spans 17 amino acids. V was trimmed by 4 bases and J by 3 bases, leaving 16 bases between them. Germline CDR1 is LGHNA and CDR2 is YNFKEQ. Partial CDR3 DNA: TGTGCCAGCAGCCTAGGACAGCGGTTGGGTGGGGCCAACGTC. Protein product: CASSLGQRLGGANV. The full-length CDR3 reads as CASSLGQRLGGANVLTF.

A remark on this clone: The read terminates 3 residues before the CDR3 end, so the remaining end is supplied by the germline J gene. This sequence joins TRBV27 and TRBJ2-1, with 8 bases lining up with TRBD1. With V trimmed by 3 bases and J by 7 bases, 11 bases remained unmatched. The CDR3 runs 16 residues. From germline, CDR1 is MNHEY and CDR2 SMNVEV (reference sequence). Here the CDR3 reads CASSFQGAVVGNEQFF. The CDR3 bases that were read are TGTGCCAGCAGTTTTCAGGGGGCGGTTGTTGGAAATGAG.

Concerning this clone: The read comes to an end 3 residues before the CDR3 does, leaving the germline J gene to fill in the end. The rearrangement links TRBV4-1 to TRBJ1-3; a possible D gene is TRBD1 (5 bases). The length of the CDR3 is 15 residues. Trimming took off 1 base at V and 4 bases at J, with 11 bases between the two ends. Germline CDR1 and CDR2: MGHRA and YSYEKL. The sequenced CDR3 bases are TGCGCCAGCAGCCAAGTCCCGGGGGACGGAAACACC. Its translation: CASSQVPGDGNT. The full CDR3 protein reads CASSQVPGDGNTIYF.

On this clone: The read ends 3 residues before the CDR3 terminus; that terminus is restored from the germline J gene. The chain joins TRBV28 to TRBJ2-7, with TRBD1 matching over 9 bases. CDR1 is MDHEN and CDR2 is SYDVKM in the germline V gene. This CDR3 is 15 amino acids long. J gave up 3 bases and V 6 bases, and 9 bases lay outside the gene matches. The CDR3 sequence is CASRRPTGGSYEQYF. The CDR3 bases that were read are TGTGCCAGCAGGAGACCGACAGGGGGGAGCTACGAG.

Concerning this clone: The read halts 3 residues ahead of the CDR3 end, with the missing end drawn from the germline J gene. The rearrangement links TRBV27 to TRBJ2-7; 9 bases line up with TRBD1. The V segment lost 5 bases and the J segment 4 bases; nucleotides outside the gene matches: 6. This CDR3 is 14 amino acids long. The germline V gene has CDR1 MNHEY and CDR2 SMNVEV (reference sequence). CDR3 DNA, as far as it was read: TGTGCCAGCAGTCGACAGGGGGAAAGGTACGAG. This sequence encodes CASSRQGERYE. In full, the CDR3 is CASSRQGERYEQYF.

As to this clone: The CDR3 end falls 3 residues outside the read, so it is completed with the germline J gene. The gene calls are TRBV4-2 and TRBJ2-7, with 7 bases fitting TRBD1. The CDR3 spans 14 residues. The J segment lost 3 bases and the V segment lost 0 bases, leaving 2 bases of the junction unmatched. Looked up from germline, CDR1 is LGHNA and CDR2 is YNFKEQ. CDR3 sequence: CASSQDRGFYEQYF. The sequenced CDR3 bases are TGTGCCAGCAGCCAAGACAGGGGGTTCTACGAG.

About this clone: The read finishes 3 residues shy of the CDR3 end, and the germline J gene is used to complete it. This sequence joins TRBV20-1 and TRBJ2-7; D remains unclear. Trimming pared 1 base from V and 6 bases from J, leaving 16 bases between. CDR3 length: 14 residues. From germline, CDR1 is DFQATT and CDR2 SNEGSKA (reference sequence). CDR3 DNA (partial): TGCAGTGCTAGAGCTCTAGATCCTACGACCGAG. This sequence encodes CSARALDPTTE. The whole CDR3 is CSARALDPTTEQYF.

Comment on this clone: Read data end 3 residues before the CDR3 end; the end is taken from the germline J gene. The rearrangement links TRBV2 to TRBJ2-3; 7 nucleotides line up with TRBD1. CDR1 is SNHLY, CDR2 FYNNEI, per germline. V shed 8 bases and J 8 bases; nucleotides not matched to a gene: 13. This CDR3 is built from 14 residues. CDR3 loop: CASLEDRVSGTQYF. The part of the CDR3 DNA that was read is TGTGCCAGCTTAGAAGACAGGGTCTCCGGTACG.

Note on this clone: The read falls 3 residues short of the CDR3 end, and the missing part is taken from the germline J gene. This rearrangement joins TRBV10-3 to TRBJ1-2; 10 bases are shared with TRBD1. From germline, CDR1 is ENHRY and CDR2 SYGVKD. After removal of 6 bases from V and 4 bases from J, the junction contained 5 bases not matched to a gene. The CDR3 has 14 residues. CDR3 in amino acids: CAISRDRGGYGYTF. CDR3 bases read: TGTGCCATCAGCCGGGACAGGGGAGGCTATGGC.

Points on this clone: At one of its ends the junction is not consistent with the germline gene, which may arise from a read error. The read falls 3 residues short of the CDR3 end, and the missing part is taken from the germline J gene. The same CDR3 is also encoded by other DNA sequences in this sample. The V gene is TRBV4-2, the J gene TRBJ1-2; D not resolved. The CDR3 consists of 13 residues. CDR1 is LGHNA, CDR2 YNFKEQ, per germline. Here the CDR3 reads CASSQDRGYGYTF. The covered CDR3 bases are TGCGCCAGCAGCCAAGATCGAGGCTATGGC.

Turning to this clone: The CDR3 extends 3 residues past the end of the read, so its final part is completed from the germline J gene. V is TRBV6-2 or TRBV6-3 and J is TRBJ2-3; 7 bases map to TRBD1. V shed 0 bases, J shed 2 bases, and the junction held 5 bases outside the gene matches. The V gene's germline CDR1 is MNHEY and CDR2 SVGEGT. This CDR3 has 16 amino acids. The covered CDR3 bases are TGTGCCAGCAGTTACTCGACAGGGATTTCCACAGATACG. It is translated as CASSYSTGISTDT. The whole CDR3 sequence reads CASSYSTGISTDTQYF.

Note on this clone: The read falls 3 residues short of the CDR3 end, and the missing part is taken from the germline J gene. The rearrangement uses TRBV13 and TRBJ2-2; possible D gene TRBD1, 5 bases. Trimming cost V 8 bases and J 1 base, with 8 bases left between them. Germline V gene data show CDR1 as PRHDT and CDR2 as FYEKMQ (reference sequence). This CDR3 has 13 amino acids. CDR3 sequence: CASPQGNTGELFF. The sequenced CDR3 bases are TGTGCCAGCCCCCAGGGGAACACCGGGGAG. Based on the CDR3 plus reference TRBV13 and TRBJ2-2, the full variable domain is AAGVIQSPRHLIKEKRETATLKCYPIPRHDTVYWYQQGPGQDPQFLISFYEKMQSDKGSIPDRFSAQQFSDYHSELNMSSLELGDSALYFCASPQGNTGELFFGEGSRLTVL.

As for this clone: The read ends 3 residues before the CDR3 terminus; that terminus is restored from the germline J gene. The chain carries TRBV10-3 and TRBJ2-1, with 8 bases fitting TRBD1. V dropped 4 bases and J dropped 4; count of bases not matched to a gene: 9. This CDR3 region has 16 residues. Germline loops: CDR1 ENHRY, CDR2 SYGVKD. The sequenced CDR3 bases are TGTGCCATCAGTGTCTTCAGGACAGGGAGTTACAATGAG. Protein: CAISVFRTGSYNE. The full CDR3 protein reads CAISVFRTGSYNEQFF.

Comments on this clone: The read comes to an end 3 residues before the CDR3 does, leaving the germline J gene to fill in the end. This chain joins TRBV6-1 and TRBJ2-7; D is ambiguous. The CDR3 spans 11 residues. Germline V CDR1 and CDR2: MNHNS, SASEGT. Trimming took off 3 bases at V and 6 bases at J, with 6 bases between the two ends. The sequenced CDR3 bases are TGTGCCAGCAGTGAGAGGTGCGAG. Its protein product is CASSERCE. The whole CDR3 protein reads CASSERCEQYF.

Here the CDR3 reads CASSLSGTSYYEQYF. The CDR3 DNA, read in part, is TGTGCCAGCTCACTATCCGGGACTAGCTACTACGAG. J is TRBJ2-7 and V is TRBV18, with TRBD2 matching over 9 bases. The read halts 3 residues ahead of the CDR3 end, with the missing end drawn from the germline J gene. V gave up 4 bases and J gave up 3 bases; unmatched junction bases: 7. This CDR3 contains 15 residues. Per germline, CDR1 KGHSH and CDR2 LQKENI. The full variable domain, with the rest looked up from reference TRBV18 and TRBJ2-7, is NAGVMQNPRHLVRRRGQEARLRCSPMKGHSHVYWYRQLPEEGLKFMVYLQKENIIDESGMPKERFSAEFPKEGPSILRIQQVVRGDSAAYFCASSLSGTSYYEQYFGPGTRLTVT.

With regard to this clone: The read stops 3 residues short of the end of the CDR3; the missing end is completed from the germline J gene. This rearrangement joins TRBV7-2 to TRBJ1-3; D call uncertain. V lost 2 bases and J 3 bases, leaving 8 bases between the germline ends. Germline V lookup: CDR1 SGHTA, CDR2 FQGNSA. The CDR3 contains 14 residues. Partial CDR3 DNA: TGTGCCAGCAGCTTATACGGGGTTGGAAACACC. This encodes CASSLYGVGNT. In full, the CDR3 is CASSLYGVGNTIYF. The complete variable domain, with remaining parts taken from reference TRBV7-2 and TRBJ1-3, reads GAGVSQSPSNKVTEKGKDVELRCDPISGHTALYWYRQSLGQGLEFLIYFQGNSAPDKSGLPSDRFSAERTGGSVSTLTIQRTQQEDSAVYLCASSLYGVGNTIYFGEGSWLTVV.